The rows below give T cell receptor beta chains drawn from one sample of a study of blood T cell repertoires in COVID-19. Sequencing used immunoSEQ multiplex PCR; TCRdb keeps in-frame clones, though not all of them. The table records 150,000 to 200,000 clones, just under 90% of them present only once. Source material: peripheral blood. These receptors came from a woman between 70 and 85 years old with COVID-19, enrolled during active disease. Each CDR3 is given with its conserved first and last residue.

j_gene,v_gene,CDR3aa
TRBJ1-2,TRBV6-1,CASSEVSVFGYTF
TRBJ2-4,TRBV23-1,CASSHPLGLAKNIQYF
TRBJ2-7,TRBV7-7,CASSIGGQGSYEQYF
TRBJ2-2,TRBV2,CASSPYRDSNTGELFF
TRBJ1-5,TRBV19,CASSIAGKNQPQHF
TRBJ2-1,TRBV20-1,CSASVTGVNEQFF
TRBJ1-2,TRBV20-1,CSAEYYGYTF
TRBJ1-2,TRBV6-5,CASSYHGTKYGYTF
TRBJ2-1,TRBV5-6,CASSLEKVLAGREQFF
TRBJ2-3,TRBV19,CASSTSGRPGGVGNTQYF
TRBJ1-5,TRBV19,CASSIGQINQPQHF
TRBJ2-7,TRBV5-1,CASKAGSTYEQYF
TRBJ2-7,TRBV7-9,CASSLAAGVYEQYF
TRBJ1-1,TRBV25-1,CASSATGGAEAFF
TRBJ1-1,TRBV29-1,CSAIRTGGKAFF
TRBJ2-1,TRBV25-1,CGITGTSGDSRYNEQFF
TRBJ2-3,TRBV6-2/TRBV6-3,CASSYRRGDTQYF
TRBJ2-7,TRBV4-2,CASSQGALAGPYEQYF
TRBJ1-4,TRBV6-5,CASSYERSPTNEKLFF
TRBJ2-1,TRBV4-3,CASSQEITGGWNEQFF
TRBJ2-1,TRBV4-1,CASSRGRAGGSSYNEQFF
TRBJ1-1,TRBV5-4,CASSTTGVNTEAFF
TRBJ2-7,TRBV11-3,CASSKSLNRDRAYEQYF
TRBJ2-1,TRBV6-5,CASSRGLAGREQFF
TRBJ2-1,TRBV19,CASSMSYNEQFF
TRBJ2-5,TRBV5-1,CASSSLAGGRETQYF
TRBJ1-5,TRBV4-1,CASSPRQGYQPQHF
TRBJ2-2,TRBV5-1,CASSRTGGPGELFF
TRBJ2-3,TRBV6-2/TRBV6-3,CASSYRIERDRYF
TRBJ1-1,TRBV27,CASSPFDIPTEAFF
TRBJ2-7,TRBV6-5,CATLRRGSISYEQYF
TRBJ1-1,TRBV6-5,CASSYLTDYEAFF
TRBJ2-4,TRBV13,CASSPVGLAKNIQYF
TRBJ2-5,TRBV19,CASSLYSGSGETQYF
TRBJ1-1,TRBV27,CASSFYWNTEAFF
TRBJ1-5,TRBV6-6,CASRDRGVYSNQPQHF
TRBJ1-2,TRBV5-1,CASSLVGAGYTF
TRBJ1-1,TRBV2,CASSVRLNTEAFF
TRBJ1-4,TRBV28,CASSRGDTNEKLFF
TRBJ1-1,TRBV6-5,CASSRTGTEAFF
TRBJ1-2,TRBV3-1/TRBV3-2,CASSQTTDVGYTF
TRBJ2-1,TRBV29-1,CSVDPAGSYNEQFF
TRBJ2-3,TRBV7-3,CASSLEGATDTQYF
TRBJ2-7,TRBV28,CASRFFDRVNEQYF
TRBJ2-1,TRBV9,CASSVEREGRNEQFF
TRBJ2-2,TRBV9,CASSGLGGSTGELFF
TRBJ2-2,TRBV7-9,CASSLRRLATGELFF
TRBJ2-7,TRBV4-2,CASSRAGTAPLEQYF
TRBJ1-4,TRBV7-3,CASIIEKLFF
TRBJ1-5,TRBV28,CASSISGTVNQPQHF
TRBJ1-1,TRBV6-5,CASSYLQGGNTEAFF
TRBJ2-1,TRBV12-3/TRBV12-4,CASSVHSGNEQFF
TRBJ2-3,TRBV30,CAWTATGDLSSTDTQYF
TRBJ2-7,TRBV30,CAWSVIVNVSYEQYF
TRBJ2-7,TRBV5-8,CASSSLGRGVYEQYF